These 19 T cell receptor beta chains originate from one sample sequenced in a study of blood T cell repertoires in COVID-19. Profiled with immunoSEQ multiplex PCR; TCRdb holds only in-frame clones, not every one. In the table there are 150,000 to 200,000 clones, about 88% of which are singletons. Sample: peripheral blood. Receptors were obtained from a woman aged 45-59 years with COVID-19, enrolled during active disease.

The rearrangement links TRBV5-5 to TRBJ2-5; 10 bases match TRBD1. The CDR3 is 17 amino acids. Germline V gene data show CDR1 as SGHKS and CDR2 as YYEKEE (reference sequence). J gave up 0 bases and V 0 bases, and 5 bases lay outside the gene matches. This CDR3 reads CASSLATGGRYQETQYF. CDR3 bases: TGTGCCAGCAGCTTGGCGACAGGGGGCCGGTACCAAGAGACCCAGTACTTC. Variable domain in full (rest from reference TRBV5-5 and TRBJ2-5): DAGVTQSPTHLIKTRGQQVTLRCSPISGHKSVSWYQQVLGQGPQFIFQYYEKEERGRGNFPDRFSARQFPNYSSELNVNALLLGDSALYLCASSLATGGRYQETQYFGPGTRLLVL.

The V gene is TRBV7-2, the J gene TRBJ2-5, with TRBD2 identical over 10 bases. CDR1 is SGHTA, CDR2 FQGNSA, per germline. Losses at the gene ends were 3 bases for V and 7 bases for J; bases not matched to a gene: 5. The CDR3 contains 14 residues. CDR3 DNA sequence: TGTGCCAGCAGCTTCCCTAGCGGGGGACGGACCCAGTACTTC. Translated: CASSFPSGGRTQYF.

The CDR3 loop is CASSDQGNYGYTF. In nucleotides, the CDR3 is TGTGCCAGCAGTGATCAGGGGAACTATGGCTACACCTTC. The chain combines TRBV2 with TRBJ1-2; tentative D call: TRBD1 (6 bases). Germline CDR1 is SNHLY and CDR2 is FYNNEI. V was trimmed by 3 bases and J by 2 bases, leaving 7 bases between them. CDR3 length equals 13 residues.

The V gene is TRBV23-1, the J gene TRBJ2-3, with a possible D match to TRBD1 (5 bases). TRBV23-1 is given ORF status, its function remaining uncertain. The germline V and J ends were trimmed by 0 bases and 5 bases, with 9 bases remaining between them. This CDR3 is 14 amino acids long. Written as DNA, the CDR3 is TGCGCCAGCAGTCAATCCAGGGCGGAAGATACGCAGTATTTT. It specifies CASSQSRAEDTQYF.

V usage is TRBV10-2 and J usage is TRBJ1-5; D unclear. V was cut by 6 bases and J by 7 bases, with 13 bases left in between. The CDR3 contains 13 residues. Germline CDR1 WSHSY, CDR2 SAAADI. CDR3: CASRDNSWQPQHF. In DNA, the CDR3 is TGCGCCAGCAGGGATAACAGTTGGCAGCCCCAGCATTTT.

V is TRBV3-1 (or the pseudogene TRBV3-2) and J is TRBJ2-3; D is perhaps TRBD2 (6 bases). The CDR3 has 18 amino acids. Trimming stripped 4 bases from V and 0 bases from J, with 20 bases between. Germline V gene data show CDR1 as LGHDT and CDR2 as YNNKEL (reference sequence). The CDR3 region is CASSPSQGSGVSTDTQYF. The CDR3 DNA reads TGTGCCAGCAGCCCCTCCCAGGGCTCGGGGGTGAGCACAGATACGCAGTATTTT.

The chain links TRBV5-4 to TRBJ2-3, with TRBD2 matching 13 bases. J lost 5 bases, V lost 5 bases, and 11 bases had no gene match. CDR1 and CDR2 from the germline V gene are SGHNT and YYREEE (reference sequence). The CDR3 sequence is 17 residues long. CDR3 bases: TGTGCCAGCAGTCACGATACTAGCGGGGGGGCGAGAGATACGCAGTATTTT. As protein: CASSHDTSGGARDTQYF. Using reference TRBV5-4 and TRBJ2-3 for the parts outside the CDR3, the full variable domain is ETGVTQSPTHLIKTRGQQVTLRCSSQSGHNTVSWYQQALGQGPQFIFQYYREEENGRGNFPPRFSGLQFPNYSSELNVNALELDDSALYLCASSHDTSGGARDTQYFGPGTRLTVL.

The V gene is TRBV5-4, the J gene TRBJ2-2, with TRBD2 identical over 8 bases. In germline, CDR1 is SGHNT, CDR2 YYREEE (reference sequence). The CDR3 covers 16 residues. V gave up 0 bases and J gave up 7 bases; unmatched junction bases: 8. This CDR3 reads CASSLANLAGSGELFF. CDR3 in DNA: TGTGCCAGCAGCTTGGCCAATCTAGCGGGTAGCGGGGAGCTGTTTTTT.

The rearrangement links TRBV5-1 to TRBJ2-2; D possibly corresponds to TRBD2 (6 bases). V was cut by 0 bases and J by 1 base, with 7 bases left in between. In germline, CDR1 is SGHRS, CDR2 YFSETQ. The CDR3 is 15 residues long. In DNA form, the CDR3 reads TGCGCCAGCAGCTTGGACGGGAGGAACACCGGGGAGCTGTTTTTT. This gives the protein CASSLDGRNTGELFF.

This clone was recorded once. This chain joins TRBV12-3 or TRBV12-4 and TRBJ1-1, with D unclear. The CDR3 has 13 amino acids. Trimming took off 3 bases at V and 2 bases at J, with 7 bases between the two ends. CDR3 amino acids: CASSFDKNTEAFF. Written as DNA, the CDR3 is TGTGCCAGCAGTTTTGACAAAAACACTGAAGCTTTCTTT.

The V call is TRBV18, the J call TRBJ1-1; the D gene is possibly TRBD1 (6 bases). This CDR3 spans 13 amino acids. V lost 6 bases, J lost 11 bases, and 19 bases lay in between. Germline CDR1 and CDR2: KGHSH and LQKENI. CDR3 DNA sequence: TGTGCCAGCTCGCGGGGGGGGCCTTCCGAGGCTTTCTTT. Translated, it gives CASSRGGPSEAFF. The full variable domain, rest sourced from reference TRBV18 and TRBJ1-1, is NAGVMQNPRHLVRRRGQEARLRCSPMKGHSHVYWYRQLPEEGLKFMVYLQKENIIDESGMPKERFSAEFPKEGPSILRIQQVVRGDSAAYFCASSRGGPSEAFFGQGTRLTVV.

This clone was seen once. V usage is TRBV24-1 and J usage is TRBJ2-1; 7 bases are shared with TRBD1. CDR1 KGHDR and CDR2 SFDVKD come from the germline V gene. The CDR3 covers 15 residues. The J segment lost 2 bases and the V segment lost 2 bases, leaving 2 bases of the junction unmatched. Here the CDR3 DNA reads TGTGCCACCAGTGATTCGACAGGGACCTACAATGAGCAGTTCTTC. It translates to CATSDSTGTYNEQFF.

This chain uses TRBV19 with TRBJ1-2; a weak D match, TRBD1 (5 bases). Germline V gene data show CDR1 as LNHDA and CDR2 as SQIVND (reference sequence). The CDR3 runs to 12 residues. Trimming stripped 7 bases from V and 7 bases from J, with 13 bases between. CDR3 nucleotides: TGTGCCAGTACCGCGGGAGGGGTTGGCTACACCTTC. Amino acid sequence: CASTAGGVGYTF.

J is TRBJ1-2 and V is TRBV4-1; 7 nucleotides line up with TRBD1. Germline lookup yields CDR1 MGHRA and CDR2 YSYEKL. The length of the CDR3 is 17 residues. After removal of 1 base from V and 6 bases from J, the junction contained 14 bases not matched to a gene. The CDR3 nucleotides are TGCGCCAGCAGCCAAGGACCCGACAGGGCGGGTGGGGATGGCTACACCTTC. Residues: CASSQGPDRAGGDGYTF.

The rearrangement uses TRBV5-5 and TRBJ1-3; D gene ambiguous. The CDR3 length is 15 residues. With 0 bases removed from V and 0 bases from J, the gap between germline ends came to 7 bases. CDR1 is SGHKS, CDR2 YYEKEE, per germline (reference sequence). The CDR3 DNA sequence: TGTGCCAGCAGCTTGGGAACTAACTCTGGAAACACCATATATTTT. Protein: CASSLGTNSGNTIYF.

This clone was observed a handful of times. The J gene is TRBJ2-7, the V gene TRBV5-1; 7 bases agree with TRBD1. From germline, CDR1 is SGHRS and CDR2 YFSETQ. Losses at the gene ends were 4 bases for V and 1 base for J; bases not matched to a gene: 5. The CDR3 consists of 14 residues. This CDR3 reads CASSTRQGSYEQYF. CDR3 coding DNA: TGCGCCAGCAGCACCCGACAGGGTTCCTACGAGCAGTACTTC. Looking up the rest from reference TRBV5-1 and TRBJ2-7 gives the full variable domain: KAGVTQTPRYLIKTRGQQVTLSCSPISGHRSVSWYQQTPGQGLQFLFEYFSETQRNKGNFPGRFSGRQFSNSRSEMNVSTLELGDSALYLCASSTRQGSYEQYFGPGTRLTVT.

The rearrangement links TRBV19 to TRBJ1-2, with D possibly TRBD1 on 6 matching bases. Germline values: CDR1 LNHDA, CDR2 SQIVND (reference sequence). CDR3 length: 12 amino acids. V shed 6 bases and J shed 8 bases, with 13 bases lying between them. CDR3 region: CASSRNREGYTF. The CDR3 DNA follows: TGTGCCAGTAGCCGAAACAGGGAAGGCTACACCTTC.

J is TRBJ2-1 and V is TRBV4-1; perhaps TRBD1 as D (5 bases). V lost 0 bases and J 7 bases, leaving 13 bases between the germline ends. Per germline, CDR1 MGHRA and CDR2 YSYEKL. The CDR3 covers 15 residues. CDR3 DNA sequence: TGCGCCAGCAGCCAAGATGACAGACTGGGGAATGAGCAGTTCTTC. Its translation is CASSQDDRLGNEQFF.

The chain couples TRBV6-2 or TRBV6-3 to TRBJ1-5; the match to TRBD1 covers 8 bases. The ends lost 0 bases at V and 5 bases at J; junction bases unmatched: 3. Germline values: CDR1 MNHEY, CDR2 SVGEGT. This CDR3 has 15 amino acids. CDR3 DNA: TGTGCCAGCAGTTACTCCCAGGACAGGGATCAGCCCCAGCATTTT. Amino acids: CASSYSQDRDQPQHF.